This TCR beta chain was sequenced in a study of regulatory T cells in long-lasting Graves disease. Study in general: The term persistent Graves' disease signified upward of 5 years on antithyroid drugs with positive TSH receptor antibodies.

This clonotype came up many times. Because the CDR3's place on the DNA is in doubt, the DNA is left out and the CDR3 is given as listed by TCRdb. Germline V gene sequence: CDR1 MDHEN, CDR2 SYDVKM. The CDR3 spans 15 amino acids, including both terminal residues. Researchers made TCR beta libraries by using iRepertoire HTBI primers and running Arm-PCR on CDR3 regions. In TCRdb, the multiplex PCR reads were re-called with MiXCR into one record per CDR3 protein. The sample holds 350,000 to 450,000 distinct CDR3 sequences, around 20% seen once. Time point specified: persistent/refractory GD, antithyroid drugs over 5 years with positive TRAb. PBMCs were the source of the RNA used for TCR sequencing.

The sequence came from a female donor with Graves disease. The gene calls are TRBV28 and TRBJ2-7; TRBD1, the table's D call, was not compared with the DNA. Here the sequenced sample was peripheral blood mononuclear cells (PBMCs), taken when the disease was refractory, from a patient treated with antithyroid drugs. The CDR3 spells CASSTSGQGAVEQYF.